The sequence of this T cell receptor (beta chain) was determined in a study of blood T cell repertoires in COVID-19. About the study: Both acute and convalescent COVID-19 samples were obtained from the United States, Italy and Spain.

Method: immunoSEQ multiplex PCR; TCRdb's copy keeps in-frame clones and lacks some. The sample lists tens of thousands of clones; just under 80% were seen once. CDR1 and CDR2 from the germline V gene are SGHNT and YYREEE (reference sequence). V lost 3 bases and J lost 5; bases outside the gene matches: 5. The CDR3 consists of 15 residues. The chain combines TRBV5-4 with TRBJ1-4, with 9 bases fitting TRBD1. The specimen was peripheral blood. This TCR was recovered from a human donor in a cohort sampled during active COVID-19. The CDR3 reads CASSWETGGNEKLFF. The CDR3 DNA reads TGTGCCAGCAGCTGGGAGACAGGGGGAAATGAAAAACTGTTTTTT.